This T cell receptor beta chain comes out of a study of OX40 agonist ivuxolimab in advanced cancers. The overall study: Participants, around 80% male, averaged roughly 55 years of age, ranging from 23 to 79. Study findings and constraints: Part of the nonresponder group also had normalized T-cell clonal expansion that was low.

As for this clone: Its matching antigen is unknown.

Profiling relied on immunoSEQ multiplex PCR, and the TCRdb table lists in-frame clones only, not all of them. The data contain roughly 83,000 clones, about 90% of them singletons. The V gene's germline CDR1 is SGHTS and CDR2 YDEGEE. With V trimmed by 4 bases and J by 0 bases, 7 bases remained unmatched. There are 17 residues in the CDR3. V usage is TRBV5-8 and J usage is TRBJ2-2; 9 bases are a match to TRBD1. This specimen consisted of CD4+ or CD8+ T cells sorted from blood, obtained in a trial of the OX40 agonist ivuxolimab. This TCR was sampled from an adult with an advanced solid tumor such as melanoma, head and neck, liver or kidney cancer. The CDR3 loop reads CASSTQQGAANTGELFF. The CDR3 region has the DNA TGTGCCAGCAGCACCCAACAGGGGGCCGCGAACACCGGGGAGCTGTTTTTT.